This entry lists 18 T cell receptor beta chains sequenced from one sample in a study of cytomegalovirus exposure and HLA in healthy donors. PCR was performed using 60 Vbeta and 13 Jbeta primers. Sequencing was performed with immunoSEQ multiplex PCR; in TCRdb, only in-frame clones are kept and a portion is missing. The table has around 100,000 clones, more than 75% seen once; the top ten hold over 3.5%. Sequencing was performed on PBMCs. These receptors came from a woman aged 45-65 years in good health and CMV-seropositive.

V is TRBV6-6 and J is TRBJ1-5, with TRBD1 matching 9 bases. After removal of 2 bases from V and 3 bases from J, the junction contained 5 bases not matched to a gene. Germline V gives CDR1 MNHNY, CDR2 SVGAGI (reference sequence). This CDR3 region has 16 residues. The chain's CDR3 is CASSYQGQGNNQPQHF. The CDR3 DNA follows: TGTGCCAGCAGTTACCAGGGACAGGGAAACAATCAGCCCCAGCATTTT.

This chain links TRBV27 with TRBJ2-7, with D tentatively TRBD2 (6 bases). V lost 6 bases and J 2 bases, leaving 11 bases between the germline ends. CDR1 and CDR2 from the germline V gene are MNHEY and SMNVEV (reference sequence). This CDR3 is built from 13 residues. Here the CDR3 reads CASSMGLTYEQYF. For the CDR3, the DNA is TGTGCCAGCAGCATGGGACTGACCTACGAGCAGTACTTC.

In its sample, this clone was seen once. CDR3 sequence (DNA): TGCGCCAGCAGCTTGGGTAGTCAACCCTACGAGCAGTACTTC. Protein sequence: CASSLGSQPYEQYF. The chain is built from TRBV5-1 and TRBJ2-7; D is ambiguous. This CDR3 is 14 amino acids long. Trimming stripped 0 bases from V and 2 bases from J, with 9 bases between. Germline V lookup: CDR1 SGHRS, CDR2 YFSETQ.

The genes are TRBV2 and TRBJ1-1; D is ambiguous. V lost 7 bases and J 4 bases, leaving 7 bases between the germline ends. The CDR3 loop spans 11 amino acids. Looked up from germline, CDR1 is SNHLY and CDR2 is FYNNEI. CDR3 sequence: CASKEATEAFF. CDR3 sequence (DNA): TGTGCCAGCAAGGAGGCCACTGAAGCTTTCTTT.

This clone has a handful of counts. This chain connects TRBV10-3 to TRBJ1-4; D uncertain. Deletions cut 3 bases from V and 6 bases from J, with 5 bases between. The CDR3 length is 12 residues. Germline V gives CDR1 ENHRY, CDR2 SYGVKD. The CDR3 DNA reads TGTGCCATCAGTGACTCGGATGAAAAACTGTTTTTT. This codes for CAISDSDEKLFF.

V and J are TRBV9 and TRBJ2-2, with TRBD2 matching over 8 bases. Germline CDR1 and CDR2: SGDLS and YYNGEE. Trimming at V came to 4 bases and at J to 0 bases, leaving 11 bases not matched to a gene. The length of the CDR3 is 18 residues. The CDR3 bases are TGTGCCAGCAGCACCCCGATTAGCGGGACCGCGAACACCGGGGAGCTGTTTTTT. Translated, it gives CASSTPISGTANTGELFF.

This clone has only one observation. The chain links TRBV7-2 to TRBJ1-2; possible D gene TRBD1, 5 bases. This CDR3 contains 13 residues. Germline V gives CDR1 SGHTA, CDR2 FQGNSA. V lost 2 bases to trimming and J lost 6 bases, with 10 bases between them. CDR3: CASSLPGLDGYTF. The CDR3 coding sequence is TGTGCCAGCAGCTTACCAGGGCTAGATGGCTACACCTTC.

This chain joins TRBV25-1 and TRBJ2-3; possibly TRBD1 for D (6 bases). CDR3 size: 14 residues. CDR1 and CDR2 (germline): MGHDK, SYGVNS. Trimming pared 7 bases from V and 4 bases from J, leaving 15 bases between. CDR3 sequence reads: CASIDTKGADTQYF. CDR3 nucleotides: TGTGCCAGCATTGACACAAAGGGGGCAGATACGCAGTATTTT.

This clone has just a few counts. The chain has TRBV9 and TRBJ1-1; D gene ambiguous. Germline CDR1 is SGDLS and CDR2 is YYNGEE. The CDR3 has 13 residues. V was pared by 4 bases and J by 7 bases, with 14 bases between. Here the CDR3 reads CASSITATNEAFF. CDR3 sequence (DNA): TGTGCCAGCAGCATTACAGCTACCAATGAAGCTTTCTTT.

The chain combines TRBV18 with TRBJ1-5; 8 bases agree with TRBD1. From germline, CDR1 is KGHSH and CDR2 LQKENI. This CDR3 is built from 16 residues. The V gene end was trimmed by 2 bases and the J gene end by 7 bases; junction bases not matched to a gene: 10. CDR3 DNA: TGTGCCAGCTCACCAGAATGGACAGGGTTTGACCAGCCCCAGCATTTT. Its translation: CASSPEWTGFDQPQHF.

This clone was seen just once. The V gene is TRBV21-1, the J gene TRBJ2-1; the table's D gene call, TRBD2, was not cross checked with the DNA. TRBV21-1 is termed a pseudogene. The CDR3 contains 17 residues. CDR3 protein: CASSKGSTSGRAHEQFF. CDR3 nucleotides: TGTGCCAGCAGCAAGGGGAGTACTAGCGGGAGGGCCCATGAGCAGTTCTTC.

Here the CDR3 DNA reads TGTGCCAGCAGCTTGGGGGGGACAGGCGCTAACTATGGCTACACCTTC. Translation gives CASSLGGTGANYGYTF. The genes are TRBV5-6 and TRBJ1-2; 8 positions match TRBD1. Unmatched junction bases numbered 4, after V lost 0 bases and J lost 0 bases. The CDR3 contains 16 residues. The V gene's germline CDR1 is SGHDT and CDR2 YYEEEE. The whole variable domain, remainder taken from reference TRBV5-6 and TRBJ1-2, is DAGVTQSPTHLIKTRGQQVTLRCSPKSGHDTVSWYQQALGQGPQFIFQYYEEEERQRGNFPDRFSGHQFPNYSSELNVNALLLGDSALYLCASSLGGTGANYGYTFGSGTRLTVV.

This clone was recorded a few times. The chain links TRBV6-1 to TRBJ2-2; TRBD1 agrees at 8 bases. Trimming cost V 6 bases and J 7 bases; bases outside gene matches: 4. Germline V lookup: CDR1 MNHNS, CDR2 SASEGT. The CDR3 has 13 amino acids. CDR3 sequence reads: CASRGQVGGELFF. As DNA, the CDR3 is TGTGCCAGCAGGGGACAGGTTGGCGGGGAGCTGTTTTTT.

A few counts support this clone. V gene TRBV6-6 combines with J gene TRBJ1-5; 8 positions match TRBD1. The trim removed 0 bases at V and 7 bases at J, leaving 5 bases unmatched. Germline loops: CDR1 MNHNY, CDR2 SVGAGI (reference sequence). The CDR3 is made up of 15 amino acids. CDR3 sequence (DNA): TGTGCCAGCAGTTACTCCAGGCCAGGGGGCCAGCCCCAGCATTTT. Its protein product is CASSYSRPGGQPQHF.

The count of this clone is one. This rearrangement joins TRBV18 to TRBJ1-1; TRBD1 is a possible D gene (6 bases). Trimming removed 6 bases at V and 4 bases at J, with 15 bases between. Germline V lookup: CDR1 KGHSH, CDR2 LQKENI. The CDR3 consists of 14 residues. CDR3 amino acids: CASSPNRVFTEAFF. The CDR3 DNA follows: TGTGCCAGCTCGCCGAACAGGGTTTTCACTGAAGCTTTCTTT.

V is TRBV7-6 and J is TRBJ2-7, with D tentatively TRBD1 (6 bases). V lost 5 bases and J 2 bases, leaving 13 bases between the germline ends. The V gene's germline CDR1 is SGHVS and CDR2 FNYEAQ. This CDR3 has 14 residues. In nucleotides, the CDR3 is TGTGCCAGCAGCCCTCGGGACATTACCTACGAGCAGTACTTC. Translating it yields CASSPRDITYEQYF.

The rearrangement uses TRBV18 and TRBJ1-6, with D unclear. CDR3 length: 13 amino acids. Trimming removed 3 bases at V and 10 bases at J, with 10 bases between. The V gene's germline CDR1 is KGHSH and CDR2 LQKENI. The CDR3 here is CASSPSRESPLHF. The DNA for the CDR3 is TGTGCCAGCTCACCTAGCCGCGAATCACCCCTCCACTTT.

The chain recombines TRBV19 with TRBJ1-1, with 11 bases lining up with TRBD1. Germline lookup yields CDR1 LNHDA and CDR2 SQIVND (reference sequence). Germline trimming cut 9 bases from V and 5 bases from J; bases unmatched to any gene: 5. The CDR3 contains 13 residues. The CDR3 region is CASSDRGQTEAFF. The CDR3 region has the DNA TGTGCCAGCTCGGACAGGGGGCAAACTGAAGCTTTCTTT.